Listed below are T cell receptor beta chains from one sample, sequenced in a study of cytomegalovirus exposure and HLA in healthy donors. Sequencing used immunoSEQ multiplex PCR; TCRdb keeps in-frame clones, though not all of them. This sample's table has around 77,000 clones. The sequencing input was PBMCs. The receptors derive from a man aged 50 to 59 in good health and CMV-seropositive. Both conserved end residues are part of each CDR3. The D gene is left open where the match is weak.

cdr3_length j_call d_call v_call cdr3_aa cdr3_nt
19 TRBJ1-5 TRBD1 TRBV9 CASSVLRRGTGGNNQPQHF TGTGCCAGCAGCGTCCTCCGGAGGGGGACAGGGGGCAACAATCAGCCCCAGCATTTT
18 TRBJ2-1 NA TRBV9 CASSVAVVEPSSYNEQFF TGTGCCAGCAGCGTAGCGGTAGTAGAACCGAGCTCCTACAATGAGCAGTTCTTC
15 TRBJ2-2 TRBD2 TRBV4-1 CASSPGGVHTGELFF TGCGCCAGCAGCCCCGGGGGGGTCCACACCGGGGAGCTGTTTTTT
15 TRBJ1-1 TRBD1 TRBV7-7 CASSWGGQVGSEAFF TGTGCCAGCAGCTGGGGGGGACAGGTGGGCTCTGAAGCTTTCTTT
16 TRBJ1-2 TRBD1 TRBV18 CASSPPGTAANYGYTF TGTGCCAGCTCTCCACCAGGGACAGCCGCTAACTATGGCTACACCTTC
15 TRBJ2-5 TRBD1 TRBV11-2 CASSLGQGEGETQYF TGTGCCAGCAGCCTCGGACAGGGGGAAGGAGAGACCCAGTACTTC
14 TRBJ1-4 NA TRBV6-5 CASSYSATNEKLFF TGTGCCAGCAGTTATAGTGCAACTAATGAAAAACTGTTTTTT
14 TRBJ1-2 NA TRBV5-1 CASSLRGPNYGYTF TGCGCCAGCAGCCTGAGAGGGCCTAACTATGGCTACACCTTC
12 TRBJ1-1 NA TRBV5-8 CASSFLGTEAFF TGTGCCAGCAGCTTTCTCGGGACTGAAGCTTTCTTT
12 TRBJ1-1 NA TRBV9 CASSVVGRGAFF TGTGCCAGCAGCGTAGTAGGGAGGGGAGCTTTCTTT
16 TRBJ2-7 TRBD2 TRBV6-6 CASTKRTSGLNYEQYF TGTGCCAGCACCAAGCGGACTAGCGGATTGAACTACGAGCAGTACTTC
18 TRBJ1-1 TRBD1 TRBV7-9 CASRLILRGLWKDTEAFF TGTGCCAGCAGATTAATCCTCAGGGGGCTTTGGAAGGACACTGAAGCTTTCTTT
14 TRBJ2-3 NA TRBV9 CASSPLKFQDTQYF TGTGCCAGCAGCCCACTGAAGTTCCAAGATACGCAGTATTTT
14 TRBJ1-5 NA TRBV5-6 CASSSWGRNQPQHF TGTGCCAGCAGCTCGTGGGGGCGAAATCAGCCCCAGCATTTT
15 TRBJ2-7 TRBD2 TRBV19 CASSPRASGRNEQYF TGTGCCAGTAGTCCTAGGGCTAGCGGGAGGAACGAGCAGTACTTC
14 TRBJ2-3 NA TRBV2 CASSEGGSTDTQYF TGTGCCAGCAGTGAAGGAGGAAGCACAGATACGCAGTATTTT
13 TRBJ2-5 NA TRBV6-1 CASSDTWAETQYF TGTGCCAGCAGTGACACGTGGGCAGAGACCCAGTACTTC
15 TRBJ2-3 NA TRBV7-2 CASSPLLYRTDTQYF TGTGCCAGCAGCCCCCTCCTATACCGCACAGATACGCAGTATTTT
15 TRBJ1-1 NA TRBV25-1 CASSELVTEQSEAFF TGTGCCAGCAGTGAATTGGTGACAGAACAGAGTGAAGCTTTCTTT
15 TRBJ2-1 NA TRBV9 CASSSSGDSYNEQFF TGTGCCAGCAGCTCCTCGGGGGACAGTTACAATGAGCAGTTCTTC
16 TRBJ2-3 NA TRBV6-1 CASSEEAGQVTDTQYF TGTGCCAGCAGTGAAGAGGCGGGGCAGGTAACAGATACGCAGTATTTT
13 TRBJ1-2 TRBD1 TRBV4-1 CASSPGQGDGYTF TGCGCCAGCAGCCCGGGACAGGGAGATGGCTACACCTTC
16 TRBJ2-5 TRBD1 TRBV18 CASSPLDRSKQETQYF TGTGCCAGCTCTCCCCTGGACAGGTCGAAACAAGAGACCCAGTACTTC
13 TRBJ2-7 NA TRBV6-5 CASSPVSGVEQYF TGTGCCAGCAGCCCCGTTTCGGGGGTCGAGCAGTACTTC
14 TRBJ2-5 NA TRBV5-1 CASSLSTSQETQYF TGCGCCAGCAGCTTGTCTACTAGCCAAGAGACCCAGTACTTC
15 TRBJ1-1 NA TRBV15 CATSEPRIGATEAFF TGTGCCACCAGCGAGCCCCGGATTGGAGCGACTGAAGCTTTCTTT
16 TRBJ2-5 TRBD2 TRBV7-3 CASSYRGGRAQETQYF TGTGCCAGCAGCTACCGGGGGGGCAGAGCCCAAGAGACCCAGTACTTC
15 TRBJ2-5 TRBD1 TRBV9 CASSFGQVWQETQYF TGTGCCAGCAGCTTCGGACAGGTTTGGCAAGAGACCCAGTACTTC
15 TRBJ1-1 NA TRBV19 CASSLPMGQNTEAFF TGTGCCAGTAGTCTTCCGATGGGACAGAACACTGAAGCTTTCTTT
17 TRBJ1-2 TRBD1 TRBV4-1 CASSQWLGTGGAEGYTF TGCGCCAGCAGCCAGTGGTTGGGGACAGGGGGCGCAGAAGGCTACACCTTC
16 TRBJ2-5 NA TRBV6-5 CASSYSVRGRKETQYF TGTGCCAGCAGTTACTCGGTGCGAGGGAGGAAAGAGACCCAGTACTTC
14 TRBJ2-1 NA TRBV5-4 CASSSLSGASEQFF TGTGCCAGCAGCTCCCTCTCAGGGGCTAGTGAGCAGTTCTTC
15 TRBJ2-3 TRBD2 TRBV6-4 CASSPTSGGTDTQYF TGTGCCAGCAGTCCTACTAGCGGGGGCACAGATACGCAGTATTTT
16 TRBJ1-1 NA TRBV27 CASSLGLGLGNTEAFF TGTGCCAGCAGTTTAGGACTGGGCCTGGGGAACACTGAAGCTTTCTTT
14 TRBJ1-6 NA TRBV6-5 CASSLDSRNSPLHF TGTGCCAGCAGTTTGGACAGCCGGAATTCACCCCTCCACTTT
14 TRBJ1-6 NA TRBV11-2 CASSLWTGDSPLHF TGTGCCAGCAGCTTATGGACTGGGGATTCACCCCTCCACTTT
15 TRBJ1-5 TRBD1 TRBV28 CASIGGQDPYQPQHF TGTGCCAGCATCGGCGGACAGGACCCCTATCAGCCCCAGCATTTT
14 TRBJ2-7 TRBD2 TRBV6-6 CASSWTSGSYEQYF TGTGCCAGCTCGTGGACTAGCGGCTCCTACGAGCAGTACTTC
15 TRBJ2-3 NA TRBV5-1 CASSLVSGEGDTQYF TGCGCCAGCAGCTTGGTGTCAGGGGAGGGAGATACGCAGTATTTT
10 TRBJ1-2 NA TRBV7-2 CARNQGGYTF TGTGCCAGGAATCAGGGCGGCTACACCTTC
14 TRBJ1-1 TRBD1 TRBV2 CASSQQGAATEAFF TGTGCCAGCAGTCAACAGGGGGCAGCAACTGAAGCTTTCTTT
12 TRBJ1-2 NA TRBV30 CAWSFTGYGYTF TGTGCCTGGAGTTTCACAGGCTATGGCTACACCTTC
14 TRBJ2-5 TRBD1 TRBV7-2 CASSGHRGSETQYF TGTGCCAGCAGCGGGCACAGGGGATCCGAGACCCAGTACTTC
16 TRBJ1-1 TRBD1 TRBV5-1 CASSLAGTGVNTEAFF TGCGCCAGCAGCTTGGCCGGGACAGGGGTGAACACTGAAGCTTTCTTT
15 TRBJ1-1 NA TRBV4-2 CASSQETRSQAEAFF TGTGCCAGCAGCCAAGAAACGAGAAGTCAAGCTGAAGCTTTCTTT
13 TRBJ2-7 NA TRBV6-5 CASRTGSSYEQYF TGTGCCAGCAGGACCGGGAGCTCCTACGAGCAGTACTTC